Listed here is a single T cell receptor beta chain. Its target is unknown. At one of its ends the junction is not consistent with the germline gene, which may arise from a read error. This sample was taken from a study of tumor-infiltrating lymphocytes in primary liver carcinoma. General study findings and limits: Blood had a significantly lower top-250-clone fraction than tumors did (p = 0.039).

A primer in the constant region served to generate TCR beta cDNA from about 480 ng of total RNA. For TCR beta, libraries were produced by three nested multiplex PCR rounds using slightly modified ARM-PCR. It was with TRBV1-TRBV30 forward primers and a C-beta reverse primer that the first two PCR rounds were run, at roughly 11 cycles each. TCRdb independently ran MiXCR on the multiplex PCR reads; one entry per CDR3 protein. The data show 150,000 to 200,000 distinct CDR3 sequences, roughly 60% seen once. The germline CDR1 and CDR2 sequences are MDHEN and SYDVKM. The CDR3 consists of 13 residues. Blood RNA came from unsorted whole blood; germline DNA was also extracted.

Sequencing used peripheral blood. The V gene is TRBV28, the J gene TRBJ2-2, with 7 bases fitting TRBD1. The receptor's source is a middle-aged man with primary liver carcinoma and hepatitis B virus infection. The CDR3: CASWDRNTRELFF. CDR3 DNA sequence: TGTGCCAGCTGGGACAGAAACACCAGGGAGCTGTTTTTT.